This T cell receptor (beta chain) emerged from a study of T cell responses to AZD1222 COVID-19 vaccine. Study details: Pooling of second doses given at about 4 or about 12 weeks was done.

CDR3 size: 13 residues. The V gene end was trimmed by 4 bases and the J gene end by 4 bases; junction bases not matched to a gene: 4. Germline V gene lookup returns CDR1 SQVTM and CDR2 ANQGSEA. Study-level findings and limits: Donors were chiefly white British, with a greater number of females, and clonal diversity was perhaps underestimated.

TCRdb's table, derived via immunoSEQ multiplex PCR, lists solely in-frame clones and lacks some. The sample yields approximately 100,000 clones, roughly nine tenths seen once. Comment on this clone: Its target is not known.

The chain joins TRBV29-1 to TRBJ1-5; 7 bases fit TRBD1. The specimen comprised peripheral blood, sampled on day 0 of AZD1222 vaccination. This clonotype originated in an adult in good health. CDR3: CSVGGGGNQPQHF. The CDR3 DNA follows: TGCAGCGTTGGAGGGGGCGGTAATCAGCCCCAGCATTTT.